This entry lists 2 T cell receptor beta chains sequenced from one sample in a study of T cells in Graves' hyperthyroidism and ophthalmopathy. Amplification targeted TCR beta CDR3 regions from RNA transcripts. Primed by the HTBI set, a first-round RT-PCR was run on the TCR CDR3. From the multiplex PCR reads, TCRdb called clonotypes with MiXCR, one entry per CDR3 protein. Here the sample spans about 270,000 distinct CDR3 sequences, roughly 20% being singletons. Sequencing was performed on blood. The receptor set was obtained from a man aged 25 to 40 with Graves' ophthalmopathy.

Concerning this clonotype: This may stem from a read error, because a much larger clone lies one nucleotide away. V gene TRBV20-1 combines with J gene TRBJ2-1, with unresolved D. Trimming took off 2 bases at V and 1 base at J, with 18 bases between the two ends. Germline V gene data show CDR1 as DFQATT and CDR2 as SNEGSKA (reference sequence). This CDR3 is built from 17 residues. CDR3 nucleotide sequence: TGCAGTGCTAGACTTCCCGCCAATTTAGAGTCCTACAATGAGCAGTTCTTC. Encoded protein: CSARLPANLESYNEQFF.

This clonotype was detected many times. The gene calls are TRBV24-1 and TRBJ2-1; 14 nucleotides match TRBD2. Germline CDR1 reads KGHDR; CDR2 reads SFDVKD. Losses at the gene ends were 4 bases for V and 8 bases for J; bases not matched to a gene: 3. The CDR3 runs 15 residues. The CDR3 region has the DNA TGTGCCACCAGTGACCCGGGACTAGCGGGAGATGAGCAGTTCTTC. It translates to CATSDPGLAGDEQFF.